This T cell receptor beta chain was identified during a study of cytomegalovirus exposure and HLA in healthy donors. The study, taken as a whole, reports: Most sequenced TCRs were rare (though some public TCRs occurred in many donors). Cytomegalovirus association was assigned to about 150 TCR beta chains.

Germline values: CDR1 SGDLS, CDR2 YYNGEE. The CDR3 runs 15 residues. V lost 2 bases and J lost 3; bases outside the gene matches: 4. In regard to this clone: What it recognizes is unknown.

Clones were sequenced by immunoSEQ multiplex PCR, and TCRdb holds only the in-frame ones, with some missing. Here the sample spans 130,000 to 150,000 clones, about 88% being singletons. Sequences were obtained from PBMCs. The chain uses TRBV9 and TRBJ1-3, with 8 bases matching TRBD1. The TCR sequence derives from a woman under 30 in good health and CMV-seropositive. CDR3 nucleotides: TGTGCCAGCAGCGTTACAGGGGGAAGTGGAAACACCATATATTTT. Its protein is CASSVTGGSGNTIYF.